This TCR beta chain was documented in a study of T cells in Graves' hyperthyroidism and ophthalmopathy. Study summary: The initial diagnosis was the point when peripheral blood was collected, ahead of any treatment.

This clonotype showed up many times. What it recognizes is unknown. Study results and caveats: Most thyroid clonotypes with frequency above 0.001 were detected in blood.

Lactation, pregnancy, other autoimmune disease or uncontrolled infection led to exclusion of patients. There were TCR beta CDR3 regions amplified from RNA transcripts. In the first-round RT-PCR of the TCR CDR3, the HTBI primer set was used. TCRdb processed the multiplex PCR reads anew with MiXCR; each CDR3 protein has one entry. The sample has over 250,000 distinct CDR3 sequences; over 15% are singletons. Trimming removed 4 bases from V and 5 bases from J; junction bases left unmatched: 10. The length of the CDR3 is 15 residues. Germline V gene data show CDR1 as SGHAT and CDR2 as FQNNGV. The TCR originated in a woman aged 60-75 years with Graves' ophthalmopathy. Sequencing was performed on blood. The chain employs TRBV11-2 and TRBJ1-1; 7 bases match TRBD1. CDR3 DNA: TGTGCCAGCAGCTCGACGACAGGGAGGCTGACTGAAGCTTTCTTT. This translates into CASSSTTGRLTEAFF.